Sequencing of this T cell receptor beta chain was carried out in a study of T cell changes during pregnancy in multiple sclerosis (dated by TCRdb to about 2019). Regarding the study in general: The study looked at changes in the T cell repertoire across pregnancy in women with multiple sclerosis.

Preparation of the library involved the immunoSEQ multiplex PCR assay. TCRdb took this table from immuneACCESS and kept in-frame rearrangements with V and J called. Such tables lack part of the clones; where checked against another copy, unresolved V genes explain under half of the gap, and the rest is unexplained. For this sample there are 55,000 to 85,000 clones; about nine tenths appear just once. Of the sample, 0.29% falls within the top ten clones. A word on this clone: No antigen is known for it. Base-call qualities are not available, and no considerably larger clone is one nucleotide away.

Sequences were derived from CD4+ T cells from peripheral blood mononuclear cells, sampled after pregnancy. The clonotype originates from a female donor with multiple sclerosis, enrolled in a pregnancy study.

The sequenced DNA is TGTGCCAGCAGGGCAGGCGCGGGGAACACCATATATTTT. The translation is CASRAGAGNTIYF. This sequence uses TRBV6-6 and TRBJ1-3; no D gene call is confident. Relative to germline, V is 6 bases shorter and J is 7 bases shorter, with 13 bases between their ends. The cysteine opens and the phenylalanine closes a CDR3 of 13 amino acids. The only DNA kept is the CDR3, 39 bases in frame from the first base. From a lookup of the germline V gene (reference sequence), CDR1 and CDR2 are MNHNY and SVGAGI.